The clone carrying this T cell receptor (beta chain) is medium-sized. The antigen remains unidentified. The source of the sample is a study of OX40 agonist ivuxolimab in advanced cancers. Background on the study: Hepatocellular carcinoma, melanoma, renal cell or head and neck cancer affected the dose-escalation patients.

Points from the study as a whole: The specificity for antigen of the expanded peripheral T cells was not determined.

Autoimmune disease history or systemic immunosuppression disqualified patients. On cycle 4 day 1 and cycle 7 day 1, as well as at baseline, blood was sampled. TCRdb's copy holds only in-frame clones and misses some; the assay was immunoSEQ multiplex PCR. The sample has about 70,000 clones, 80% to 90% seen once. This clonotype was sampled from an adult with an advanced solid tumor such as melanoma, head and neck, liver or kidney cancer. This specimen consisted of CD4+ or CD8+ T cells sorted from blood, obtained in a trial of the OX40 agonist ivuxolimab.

CDR3 nucleotide sequence: TGTGCCAGCAGCTTAGGGCCGAGCGCCGGGGGCTACACCTTC. Its translation is CASSLGPSAGGYTF. The V call is TRBV7-2, the J call TRBJ1-2; D ambiguous. CDR3 size: 14 residues. V was shortened by 1 base and J by 8 bases, with 14 bases between the two germline ends. CDR1 and CDR2 (germline): SGHTA, FQGNSA.